Below are 14 T cell receptor beta chains sequenced from a single sample in a study of early T cells in non-severe SARS-CoV-2 infection. TCRdb recomputed calls from the 5' RACE reads with MiXCR, one row per CDR3 protein. The sample comprises around 60,000 distinct CDR3 sequences, around 18% of which are singletons, and 8.9% rests with the top ten. The sequencing here drew on whole blood, taken at baseline. The source is an adult who was a healthcare worker with PCR-confirmed SARS-CoV-2 infection or an uninfected control (not recorded which).

This clonotype was detected ten times or more. The chain has TRBV18 and TRBJ1-1; D not certain. V was clipped by 0 bases and J by 4 bases, with 12 bases between them. The CDR3 runs to 15 residues. The germline V gene has CDR1 KGHSH and CDR2 LQKENI. CDR3 sequence: CASSPPMALGTEAFF. The DNA for the CDR3 is TGTGCCAGCTCACCACCGATGGCGTTGGGCACTGAAGCTTTCTTT.

V is TRBV6-5 and J is TRBJ1-6; perhaps TRBD1 as D (5 bases). V was trimmed by 6 bases and J by 4 bases, leaving 13 bases between them. The CDR3 runs 15 residues. The germline V gene has CDR1 MNHEY and CDR2 SVGAGI. In nucleotides, the CDR3 is TGTGCCAGCAGACCGGGACCGCGTTATAATTCACCCCTCCACTTT. Translated: CASRPGPRYNSPLHF.

This clonotype was observed a single time. The chain carries TRBV4-1 and TRBJ1-4, with a weak D call TRBD1 (6 bases). Germline assignment: CDR1 MGHRA and CDR2 YSYEKL. This CDR3 contains 16 residues. Trimming took off 5 bases at V and 7 bases at J, with 20 bases between the two ends. In nucleotides, the CDR3 is TGCGCCAGCAGCTCCCCAAGCGGGGGGCGCCGTGAAAAACTGTTTTTT. Translation: CASSSPSGGRREKLFF.

The table lists this clonotype with a few counts. The DNA for the CDR3 is TGCGCCAGCAGCTGGCTAGCGGACAACACAGATACGCAGTATTTT. As protein: CASSWLADNTDTQYF. The chain couples TRBV5-1 to TRBJ2-3; TRBD2 matches at 7 bases. This CDR3 is 15 amino acids long. Germline assignment: CDR1 SGHRS and CDR2 YFSETQ. The trim removed 3 bases at V and 2 bases at J, leaving 6 bases unmatched. Based on the CDR3 plus reference TRBV5-1 and TRBJ2-3, the full variable domain is KAGVTQTPRYLIKTRGQQVTLSCSPISGHRSVSWYQQTPGQGLQFLFEYFSETQRNKGNFPGRFSGRQFSNSRSEMNVSTLELGDSALYLCASSWLADNTDTQYFGPGTRLTVL.

The chain combines TRBV6-2 or TRBV6-3 with TRBJ2-1, with 10 bases identical to TRBD1. Unmatched junction bases numbered 6, after V lost 2 bases and J lost 5 bases. Germline values: CDR1 MNHEY, CDR2 SVGEGT. The CDR3 totals 16 residues. Written as DNA, the CDR3 is TGTGCCAGCAGTTACGTCCCGGGACAGGGGAACAATGAGCAGTTCTTC. This gives the protein CASSYVPGQGNNEQFF.

In its sample, this clonotype was seen a few times. The gene calls are TRBV20-1 and TRBJ1-2; TRBD1 aligns across 7 bases. The V gene's germline CDR1 is DFQATT and CDR2 SNEGSKA (reference sequence). The junction had 10 bases not matched to a gene; V was cut back by 6 bases and J by 0 bases. This CDR3 spans 15 amino acids. The CDR3 DNA reads as TGCAGTGCACCGGGACAGACATCCGCTAACTATGGCTACACCTTC. It encodes CSAPGQTSANYGYTF.

This clonotype has just a few counts. The gene calls are TRBV29-1 and TRBJ2-7; 11 nucleotides line up with TRBD2. The CDR3 has 16 amino acids. From germline, CDR1 is SQVTM and CDR2 ANQGSEA. V lost 4 bases to trimming and J lost 4 bases; unmatched junction nucleotides: 12. The CDR3 DNA sequence: TGCAGCGTTGGAGACACTAGCGGGAGTTTCAGTTACGAGCAGTACTTC. This encodes CSVGDTSGSFSYEQYF.

This clonotype occurred many times. The CDR3 DNA reads TGTGCCAGCACTATGGACTTATACACAGATACGCAGTATTTT. Amino acid sequence: CASTMDLYTDTQYF. The rearrangement links TRBV18 to TRBJ2-3, with a weak D call TRBD2 (5 bases). The CDR3 consists of 14 residues. Germline V lookup: CDR1 KGHSH, CDR2 LQKENI. Trimming pared 8 bases from V and 2 bases from J, leaving 14 bases between.

This clonotype was detected only a few times. The gene calls are TRBV19 and TRBJ2-3, with D hard to call. Germline V gives CDR1 LNHDA, CDR2 SQIVND (reference sequence). There are 15 residues in the CDR3. V was clipped by 0 bases and J by 5 bases, with 12 bases between them. As DNA, the CDR3 is TGTGCCAGTAGTATAGAAGGGAAAAGAGGAGATACGCAGTATTTT. It specifies CASSIEGKRGDTQYF.

The V and J genes are TRBV5-4 and TRBJ1-1, with TRBD1 matching over 7 bases. From germline, CDR1 is SGHNT and CDR2 YYREEE (reference sequence). The CDR3 length is 16 residues. V trimming: 4 bases; J trimming: 6 bases; junction bases outside the gene matches: 15. The CDR3 loop is CASSEYNRQGSSEAFF. CDR3 nucleotides: TGTGCCAGCAGCGAATATAACCGACAGGGTTCTTCTGAAGCTTTCTTT.

The sample holds a few counts of this clonotype. V is TRBV18 and J is TRBJ1-1; 10 bases match TRBD1. V gave up 2 bases and J gave up 2 bases; unmatched junction bases: 5. The CDR3 has 16 residues. Per the germline V gene, CDR1 is KGHSH and CDR2 is LQKENI. CDR3 loop: CASSPLRTGGNTEAFF. The CDR3 DNA reads as TGTGCCAGCTCACCATTGCGGACAGGGGGAAACACTGAAGCTTTCTTT.

The chain combines TRBV29-1 with TRBJ2-7; 9 bases match TRBD2. This CDR3 spans 13 amino acids. Germline V lookup: CDR1 SQVTM, CDR2 ANQGSEA. J gave up 4 bases and V 5 bases, and 6 bases lay outside the gene matches. CDR3 protein: CSVSAGGWYEQYF. The CDR3, as DNA: TGCAGCGTTTCAGCGGGAGGTTGGTACGAGCAGTACTTC.

V gene TRBV20-1 combines with J gene TRBJ1-1; 8 positions agree with TRBD1. This CDR3 region has 15 residues. The V segment lost 0 bases and the J segment 6 bases; nucleotides outside the gene matches: 9. Germline-derived CDR1 and CDR2 are DFQATT and SNEGSKA (reference sequence). The CDR3 sequence: CSARDGAGGASEAFF. The CDR3 DNA sequence: TGCAGTGCTAGAGATGGGGCAGGGGGCGCGTCTGAAGCTTTCTTT.

This clonotype was counted only a few times. The gene calls are TRBV12-3 or TRBV12-4 and TRBJ1-2, with D possibly TRBD1 on 5 matching bases. Deletions cut 6 bases from V and 5 bases from J, with 13 bases between. The CDR3 spans 13 residues. CDR3 amino acids: CASSPGPSYGYTF. The DNA of the CDR3 is TGTGCCAGCAGCCCGGGACCGAGTTATGGCTACACCTTC.